One T cell receptor (beta chain) is described in this entry. Its target is not known. This record belongs to a study of T cell responses to AZD1222 COVID-19 vaccine. Overall study: Second-dose recipients at about 4 or about 12 weeks were treated as one pooled group.

Broader study findings: No day 14 peak samples; only post-peak repertoires were characterized. Variant regions that are unmutated are reportedly the target of nearly half of spike-specific TCRs.

Data came from immunoSEQ multiplex PCR; TCRdb stores just in-frame clones and leaves some out. This table has over 95,000 clones, 80% to 95% appearing once. The CDR3 covers 14 residues. Germline V lookup: CDR1 LGHDT, CDR2 YNNKEL (reference sequence). V lost 4 bases and J lost 6; bases outside the gene matches: 5. V usage is TRBV3-1 (or the pseudogene TRBV3-2) and J usage is TRBJ1-2, with 10 bases that match TRBD1. Specimen: peripheral blood, collected on day 0 of AZD1222 vaccination. This TCR was recovered from an adult in good health. The CDR3 DNA follows: TGTGCCAGCAGCCCTGACAGGGGGCGGGATGGCTACACCTTC. Its protein product is CASSPDRGRDGYTF.